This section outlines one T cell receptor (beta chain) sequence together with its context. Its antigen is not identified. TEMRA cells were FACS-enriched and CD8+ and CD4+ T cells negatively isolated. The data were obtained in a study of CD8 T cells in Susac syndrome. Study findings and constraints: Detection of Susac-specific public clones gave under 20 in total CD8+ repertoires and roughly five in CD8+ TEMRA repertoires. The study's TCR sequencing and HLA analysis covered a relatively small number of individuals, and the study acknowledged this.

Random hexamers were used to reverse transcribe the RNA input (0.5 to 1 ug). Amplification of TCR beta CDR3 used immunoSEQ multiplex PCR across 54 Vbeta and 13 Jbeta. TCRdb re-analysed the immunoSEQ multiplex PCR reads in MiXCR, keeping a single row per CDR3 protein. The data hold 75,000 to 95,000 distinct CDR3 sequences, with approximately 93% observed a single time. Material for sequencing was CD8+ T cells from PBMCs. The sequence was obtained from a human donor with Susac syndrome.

The CDR3 loop is CASSLGVGDTDTQYF. CDR3 in DNA: TGTGCCAGCAGCTTAGGGGTAGGGGACACAGATACGCAGTATTTT. J is TRBJ2-3 and V is TRBV7-2; tentatively, D is TRBD1 (5 bases). V gave up 1 base and J gave up 2 bases, with 10 bases separating them. This CDR3 spans 15 amino acids. From germline, CDR1 is SGHTA and CDR2 FQGNSA.